The rows below give T cell receptor beta chains drawn from one sample of a study of blood T cells in healthy people across ages. TCRdb independently ran MiXCR on the 5' RACE reads; one entry per CDR3 protein. Of about 780,000 distinct CDR3 sequences listed, 35% to 50% are singletons. The sequencing sample was made of blood. The receptors originated from a man older than 75 in good health. CDR3s include the opening cysteine and the closing phenylalanine or tryptophan. D genes are given only for firm matches. The size entry is marked missing in some rows and otherwise reads once, few, many or a size class.

TRBV29-1,few,TRBD2,TRBJ2-3,CSVGRTSRTDTQYF,TGCAGCGTCGGGAGGACTAGTCGCACAGATACGCAGTATTTT
TRBV6-2/TRBV6-3,NA,NA,TRBJ2-1,CASTQVGSPQFF,TGTGCCAGCACCCAAGTAGGAAGTCCACAGTTCTTC
TRBV29-1,few,TRBD2,TRBJ2-1,CSVSGGGRGNEQFF,TGCAGCGTCTCCGGGGGGGGGCGGGGCAATGAGCAGTTCTTC
TRBV9,many,NA,TRBJ2-3,CASSSHRVQNTDTQYF,TGTGCCAGCAGCTCCCATAGAGTACAGAACACAGATACGCAGTATTTT
TRBV11-2,NA,TRBD2,TRBJ2-7,CASSSPTGGHSYEQYF,TGTGCCAGCAGCTCCCCTACGGGGGGTCACTCCTACGAGCAGTACTTC
TRBV5-1,many,NA,TRBJ2-7,CASSLRDLYEQYF,TGCGCCAGCAGCCTCCGGGACCTCTACGAGCAGTACTTC
TRBV3-1,NA,NA,TRBJ2-7,CASSLSRGTEQYF,TGTGCCAGCAGCCTCAGTCGTGGCACCGAGCAGTACTTC
TRBV6-5,NA,TRBD2,TRBJ2-1,CASSRTSVVQFF,TGTGCCAGCAGTCGGACTAGTGTTGTGCAGTTCTTC
TRBV7-9,many,NA,TRBJ1-2,CASSGTLDYGYTF,TGTGCCAGCAGCGGGACTCTTGACTATGGCTACACCTTC
TRBV29-1,NA,TRBD2,TRBJ2-7,CSVETSGRAGNEQYF,TGCAGCGTTGAAACTAGCGGGAGGGCCGGGAATGAGCAGTACTTC
TRBV2,NA,NA,TRBJ2-7,CASRTGHRIEQYF,TGTGCCAGCCGAACGGGGCACCGGATCGAGCAGTACTTC
TRBV20-1,few,TRBD1,TRBJ2-1,CSASLAGQGAHEQFF,TGCAGTGCTAGTCTTGCGGGACAGGGGGCCCATGAGCAGTTCTTC
TRBV20-1,few,TRBD1,TRBJ2-7,CRADRGTYEQYF,TGCAGGGCGGACAGGGGAACCTACGAGCAGTACTTC
TRBV28,NA,NA,TRBJ2-1,CASSPAVRSYNEQFF,TGTGCCAGCAGTCCAGCGGTCCGGTCCTACAATGAGCAGTTCTTC
TRBV27,few,NA,TRBJ1-5,CASSLDGDWSQPQHF,TGTGCCAGCAGTTTAGATGGGGATTGGAGTCAGCCCCAGCATTTT
TRBV20-1,few,NA,TRBJ1-1,CSARGQVDGAFF,TGCAGTGCTAGGGGCCAGGTGGACGGAGCTTTCTTT
TRBV2,NA,TRBD2,TRBJ2-1,CASSVEREYNEQFF,TGTGCCAGCAGTGTTGAGCGGGAGTACAATGAGCAGTTCTTC
TRBV5-1,NA,NA,TRBJ1-2,CASSLGGGGSYTF,TGCGCCAGCAGCTTGGGGGGAGGCGGGAGCTACACCTTC
TRBV7-3,few,NA,TRBJ2-3,CASSFGHGTDTQYF,TGTGCCAGCAGCTTCGGGCATGGCACAGATACGCAGTATTTT
TRBV20-1,NA,TRBD2,TRBJ2-1,CSARNGGRARNEQFF,TGCAGTGCTAGGAACGGCGGGAGGGCGAGAAATGAGCAGTTCTTC
TRBV14,once,TRBD1,TRBJ2-7,CASSPSRTGWFSYEQYF,TGTGCCAGCAGCCCGAGCCGGACAGGGTGGTTTTCCTACGAGCAGTACTTC
TRBV9,few,NA,TRBJ2-7,CASSVELSSEQYF,TGTGCCAGCAGCGTAGAACTGTCCTCCGAGCAGTACTTC
TRBV12-3/TRBV12-4,NA,NA,TRBJ2-1,CASGPGLFFYNEQFF,TGTGCCAGCGGGCCAGGACTCTTCTTCTACAATGAGCAGTTCTTC
TRBV29-1,NA,NA,TRBJ2-3,CSVRDIGQYF,TGCAGCGTAAGGGACATAGGACAGTATTTT
TRBV25-1,many,NA,TRBJ2-4,CASSDGIAKNIQYF,TGTGCCAGCAGTGATGGGATAGCCAAAAACATTCAGTACTTC
TRBV11-2,NA,TRBD2,TRBJ2-3,CASRGLAITDTQYF,TGTGCCAGCCGGGGACTAGCTATCACAGATACGCAGTATTTT
TRBV18,NA,TRBD2,TRBJ2-1,CASSKLAVTYNEQFF,TGTGCCAGCTCAAAACTAGCGGTTACCTACAATGAGCAGTTCTTC
TRBV20-1,NA,TRBD2,TRBJ2-7,CSASRLAGDGEQYF,TGCAGTGCTAGCAGACTAGCGGGAGATGGAGAGCAGTACTTC
TRBV11-2,NA,NA,TRBJ2-2,CASSLERANTGELFF,TGTGCCAGCAGCTTGGAGCGGGCGAACACCGGGGAGCTGTTTTTT
TRBV7-2,NA,TRBD1,TRBJ1-6,CASTPETGRVHSPLHF,TGTGCCAGCACCCCGGAGACAGGGAGGGTCCATTCACCCCTCCACTTT
TRBV28,few,TRBD1,TRBJ2-7,CASSLTGGRYEQYF,TGTGCCAGCAGTCTCACAGGGGGCAGGTACGAGCAGTACTTC
TRBV29-1,few,NA,TRBJ1-4,CSVVILGGLFF,TGCAGCGTTGTAATTCTAGGGGGGCTGTTTTTT
TRBV29-1,NA,NA,TRBJ2-1,CSVAPSTKEQFF,TGCAGCGTTGCGCCTAGCACCAAGGAGCAGTTCTTC
TRBV2,NA,TRBD2,TRBJ2-5,CASRGMTSGSGETQYF,TGTGCCAGCAGGGGGATGACTAGCGGGAGTGGTGAGACCCAGTACTTC
TRBV28,once,TRBD2,TRBJ2-2,CASSPSAGAPGELFF,TGTGCCAGCAGCCCCTCAGCGGGAGCTCCCGGGGAGCTGTTTTTT
TRBV28,NA,NA,TRBJ2-5,CASSLSDSGQEAQYF,TGTGCCAGCAGTTTATCGGACAGTGGTCAAGAGGCCCAGTACTTC
TRBV7-2,many,TRBD1,TRBJ1-4,CASSQKTGGYEKLFF,TGTGCCAGCAGCCAAAAGACAGGGGGATATGAAAAACTGTTTTTT
TRBV6-6,few,NA,TRBJ2-3,CASSSLPGADTQYF,TGTGCCAGCAGTTCCCTTCCCGGGGCAGATACGCAGTATTTT
TRBV5-5,NA,TRBD2,TRBJ2-3,CASSSLAGVSDTQYF,TGTGCCAGCAGCTCTCTAGCGGGAGTCTCAGATACGCAGTATTTT
TRBV5-1,NA,NA,TRBJ2-7,CASSLNLRGEQYF,TGCGCCAGCAGCTTGAATTTGAGGGGCGAGCAGTACTTC